One and the same sample provided the 16 T cell receptor beta chains below, sequenced in a study of glioma-infiltrating T cells after dendritic cell vaccination. Here immunoSEQ multiplex PCR was the method, and the copy in TCRdb shows in-frame clones only, minus some. The table has roughly 96,000 clones, roughly 83% seen once; the top ten hold over 5%. Here the sequenced sample was blood, taken before dendritic cell vaccination. These receptors all stem from a human donor with glioblastoma.

The chain employs TRBV7-8 and TRBJ1-1, with a tentative D call TRBD1 (5 bases). The V end was cut by 0 bases, the J end by 2 bases, with 13 bases between. This CDR3 comprises 16 residues. Germline V gives CDR1 SGHVS, CDR2 FQNEAQ. CDR3 residues: CASSLALGTLNTEAFF. In nucleotides, the CDR3 is TGTGCCAGCAGCTTAGCCCTCGGGACTTTAAACACTGAAGCTTTCTTT. The entire variable domain, with the rest obtained from reference TRBV7-8 and TRBJ1-1, is as follows: GAGVSQSPRYKVAKRGQDVALRCDPISGHVSLFWYQQALGQGPEFLTYFQNEAQLDKSGLPSDRFFAERPEGSVSTLKIQRTQQEDSAVYLCASSLALGTLNTEAFFGQGTRLTVV.

The chain links TRBV5-8 to TRBJ1-5; D gene ambiguous. Germline loops: CDR1 SGHTS, CDR2 YDEGEE. Deletions cut 2 bases from V and 7 bases from J, with 7 bases between. This CDR3 is built from 12 residues. The DNA for the CDR3 is TGTGCCAGCAGCTTCGGAGACCAGCCCCAGCATTTT. It specifies CASSFGDQPQHF.

This clone appeared a single time. The J gene is TRBJ1-5, the V gene TRBV28; 12 bases are a match to TRBD1. J lost 5 bases, V lost 3 bases, and 2 bases had no gene match. The V gene's germline CDR1 is MDHEN and CDR2 SYDVKM. The CDR3 has 15 amino acids. CDR3 DNA sequence: TGTGCCAGCAGTTTGGGACAGGGGGCGGATCAGCCCCAGCATTTT. It yields the protein CASSLGQGADQPQHF.

The chain is built from TRBV27 and TRBJ1-5; 10 bases agree with TRBD1. Germline values: CDR1 MNHEY, CDR2 SMNVEV (reference sequence). The CDR3 runs to 17 residues. Trimming removed 5 bases from V and 0 bases from J; junction bases left unmatched: 7. The CDR3 DNA is TGTGCCAGCAGTCCGGGACAGGGGCGGGATAGCAATCAGCCCCAGCATTTT. Translating gives CASSPGQGRDSNQPQHF.

This clone appeared once. This sequence joins TRBV6-5 and TRBJ2-7; 9 positions agree with TRBD2. The ends lost 7 bases at V and 5 bases at J; junction bases unmatched: 6. Per germline, CDR1 MNHEY and CDR2 SVGAGI. The CDR3 has 13 amino acids. CDR3: CASKAGGVDEQYF. DNA for the CDR3: TGTGCCAGCAAAGCGGGAGGAGTGGACGAGCAGTACTTC.

The chain links TRBV9 to TRBJ1-1; D may be TRBD1 (6 bases). This CDR3 comprises 13 residues. V was shortened by 0 bases and J by 11 bases, with 14 bases between the two germline ends. Germline assignment: CDR1 SGDLS and CDR2 YYNGEE. CDR3 in amino acids: CASSVVGTGRAFF. CDR3 DNA: TGTGCCAGCAGCGTAGTTGGTACAGGGCGGGCTTTCTTT.

Here the CDR3 DNA reads TGTGCCTGGAGTAGCCTTCAAGAGACCCAGTACTTC. Translation gives CAWSSLQETQYF. V and J are TRBV30 and TRBJ2-5; no definite D call. V lost 2 bases and J 2 bases, leaving 6 bases between the germline ends. The CDR3 runs 12 residues. Germline V gives CDR1 GTSNPN, CDR2 SVGIG (reference sequence).

This chain joins TRBV5-1 and TRBJ2-1; TRBD1 aligns across 7 bases. V dropped 2 bases and J dropped 1; count of bases not matched to a gene: 3. The germline gives CDR1 SGHRS, CDR2 YFSETQ. The CDR3 is made up of 15 amino acids. CDR3 sequence reads: CASSLLQGSYNEQFF. The CDR3 bases are TGCGCCAGCAGCTTATTACAGGGGTCCTACAATGAGCAGTTCTTC.

The V call is TRBV11-2, the J call TRBJ2-2; TRBD2 matches at 8 bases. The V segment lost 6 bases and the J segment 3 bases; nucleotides outside the gene matches: 12. Per germline, CDR1 SGHAT and CDR2 FQNNGV. The CDR3 covers 17 residues. CDR3 protein: CASRYPASGPHTGELFF. For the CDR3, the DNA is TGTGCCAGCAGGTACCCTGCTAGCGGGCCCCACACCGGGGAGCTGTTTTTT.

The V and J genes are TRBV10-3 and TRBJ2-2, with unresolved D. Germline V lookup: CDR1 ENHRY, CDR2 SYGVKD. The CDR3 loop spans 11 amino acids. V was clipped by 7 bases and J by 5 bases, with 5 bases between them. The CDR3 region is CAITRTGELFF. The CDR3 nucleotides read TGTGCCATCACTAGGACCGGGGAGCTGTTTTTT.

The chain links TRBV2 to TRBJ1-1, with 9 bases matching TRBD1. The junction had 6 bases not matched to a gene; V was cut back by 7 bases and J by 0 bases. CDR1 is SNHLY, CDR2 FYNNEI, per germline. The CDR3 length is 15 residues. CDR3 sequence: CASIEDRGMNTEAFF. The CDR3 DNA reads TGTGCCAGCATCGAGGACAGGGGAATGAACACTGAAGCTTTCTTT.

V usage is TRBV5-1 and J usage is TRBJ2-2; D is possibly TRBD2 (6 bases). Trimming took off 4 bases at V and 0 bases at J, with 10 bases between the two ends. Germline lookup yields CDR1 SGHRS and CDR2 YFSETQ. The CDR3 is made up of 15 amino acids. CDR3 sequence reads: CASSPIAANTGELFF. Here the CDR3 DNA reads TGCGCCAGCAGCCCTATAGCGGCGAACACCGGGGAGCTGTTTTTT.

The V call is TRBV19, the J call TRBJ1-5; 9 nucleotides agree with TRBD1. The germline CDR1 and CDR2 sequences are LNHDA and SQIVND (reference sequence). The ends lost 2 bases at V and 1 base at J; junction bases unmatched: 3. This CDR3 comprises 16 residues. The DNA for the CDR3 is TGTGCCAGTAGTATACGGACAGGGGCAAGCAATCAGCCCCAGCATTTT. It codes for CASSIRTGASNQPQHF. The full variable domain, in which reference TRBV19 and TRBJ1-5 provide the parts outside the CDR3, is DGGITQSPKYLFRKEGQNVTLSCEQNLNHDAMYWYRQDPGQGLRLIYYSQIVNDFQKGDIAEGYSVSREKKESFPLTVTSAQKNPTAFYLCASSIRTGASNQPQHFGDGTRLSIL.

The chain is built from TRBV7-6 and TRBJ2-5; D gene unclear. V dropped 2 bases and J dropped 5 bases, with 6 bases sitting between them. This CDR3 spans 12 amino acids. Germline assignment: CDR1 SGHVS and CDR2 FNYEAQ. CDR3 sequence (DNA): TGTGCCAGCAGCTTACAACTGGAGACCCAGTACTTC. Residues: CASSLQLETQYF.

The V and J genes are TRBV5-1 and TRBJ1-3; no definite D call. Germline CDR1 SGHRS, CDR2 YFSETQ. V was cut by 4 bases and J by 0 bases, with 8 bases left in between. The CDR3 consists of 14 residues. CDR3 DNA sequence: TGCGCCAGCAGCGAGACAAACTCTGGAAACACCATATATTTT. This encodes CASSETNSGNTIYF.

The chain is built from TRBV7-2 and TRBJ2-7, with D possibly matching TRBD1 (5 bases). The germline V gene encodes CDR1 SGHTA and CDR2 FQGNSA. Deletions cut 6 bases from V and 4 bases from J, with 13 bases between. The CDR3 runs to 13 residues. The CDR3 bases are TGTGCCAGCAGGGTCCAGGGTGCGTACGAGCAGTACTTC. Its translation is CASRVQGAYEQYF.